Shown below are 21 T cell receptor beta chains from a single sample sequenced in a study of OX40 agonist ivuxolimab in advanced cancers. Data came from immunoSEQ multiplex PCR; TCRdb stores just in-frame clones and leaves some out. The data hold some 90,000 clones, with roughly nine tenths observed a single time. Sequencing was performed on CD4+ or CD8+ T cells sorted from blood, taken in a trial of the OX40 agonist ivuxolimab. The source of these receptors is an adult with an advanced solid tumor such as melanoma, head and neck, liver or kidney cancer.

This sequence joins TRBV30 and TRBJ2-7, with 13 bases lining up with TRBD2. V was pared by 4 bases and J by 3 bases, with 27 bases of the junction left unmatched. This CDR3 has 22 residues. CDR1 and CDR2 from the germline V gene are GTSNPN and SVGIG (reference sequence). The CDR3 protein is CAWKTGTGGPGLAGRIHYEQYF. The CDR3 DNA follows: TGTGCCTGGAAGACCGGGACAGGGGGACCGGGACTAGCGGGACGAATACACTACGAGCAGTACTTC.

The J gene is TRBJ1-1, the V gene TRBV6-6, with D perhaps TRBD1 (6 bases). Germline V CDR1 and CDR2: MNHNY, SVGAGI (reference sequence). Trimming stripped 7 bases from V and 1 base from J, with 10 bases between. The CDR3 totals 13 residues. CDR3 residues: CASNRQENTEAFF. The CDR3 nucleotides read TGTGCCAGCAATAGACAGGAGAACACTGAAGCTTTCTTT.

As concerns this clone: The junction shows a germline mismatch at one end, possibly a read error. V gene TRBV18 combines with J gene TRBJ1-1; D gene unclear. Germline CDR1 and CDR2: KGHSH and LQKENI. This CDR3 comprises 12 residues. The CDR3 loop is CASSPPGSEAFF. The CDR3, as DNA: TGTGCCAGCTCCCCACCCGGGTCTGAAGCTTTCTTT.

The V call is TRBV5-6, the J call TRBJ1-4; TRBD1 is a possible D gene (6 bases). V lost 4 bases, J lost 6 bases, and 16 bases lay in between. Germline V lookup: CDR1 SGHDT, CDR2 YYEEEE. The CDR3 contains 15 residues. Here the CDR3 DNA reads TGTGCCAGCAGCGCTACCAGGGGCGGGGATGAAAAACTGTTTTTT. It codes for CASSATRGGDEKLFF. The complete variable domain, with remaining parts taken from reference TRBV5-6 and TRBJ1-4, reads DAGVTQSPTHLIKTRGQQVTLRCSPKSGHDTVSWYQQALGQGPQFIFQYYEEEERQRGNFPDRFSGHQFPNYSSELNVNALLLGDSALYLCASSATRGGDEKLFFGSGTQLSVL.

This chain joins TRBV28 and TRBJ1-5; the D is unclear. V gave up 2 bases and J gave up 4 bases, with 9 bases separating them. This CDR3 has 14 residues. Germline V gene sequence: CDR1 MDHEN, CDR2 SYDVKM. The CDR3 is CASSLGWGNQPQHF. CDR3 sequence (DNA): TGTGCCAGCAGTTTAGGTTGGGGAAATCAGCCCCAGCATTTT.

V usage is TRBV19 and J usage is TRBJ2-2; 9 bases map to TRBD2. The V and J ends lost 5 bases and 6 bases, in that order; junction bases with no gene match: 7. Germline V lookup: CDR1 LNHDA, CDR2 SQIVND (reference sequence). CDR3 length: 15 residues. The DNA of the CDR3 is TGTGCCAGTAGTCCTATCGCGGGAGGGTCCGGGGAGCTGTTTTTT. Residues: CASSPIAGGSGELFF.

The chain has TRBV6-5 and TRBJ2-7; 7 nucleotides align to TRBD1. This CDR3 has 15 amino acids. V shed 5 bases and J 0 bases; nucleotides not matched to a gene: 7. The germline gives CDR1 MNHEY, CDR2 SVGAGI. The CDR3 here is CASSPGQESSYEQYF. The CDR3, as DNA: TGTGCCAGCAGTCCCGGACAGGAAAGCTCCTACGAGCAGTACTTC.

The chain joins TRBV7-8 to TRBJ2-2; no definite D call. V lost 1 base, J lost 0 bases, and 9 bases lay in between. Per the germline V gene, CDR1 is SGHVS and CDR2 is FQNEAQ. The CDR3 spans 16 residues. The CDR3 DNA is TGTGCCAGCAGCTTAGAACGCCTACCGAACACCGGGGAGCTGTTTTTT. As protein: CASSLERLPNTGELFF.

The J gene is TRBJ2-3, the V gene TRBV19, with 8 bases matching TRBD1. V was pared by 5 bases and J by 3 bases, with 4 bases of the junction left unmatched. Germline loops: CDR1 LNHDA, CDR2 SQIVND (reference sequence). The CDR3 spans 14 residues. The CDR3 DNA is TGTGCCAGTAGTCCCCGACAGGGGACAGATACGCAGTATTTT. Translation gives CASSPRQGTDTQYF.

The V and J genes are TRBV10-3 and TRBJ1-2; D remains unclear. Germline CDR1 ENHRY, CDR2 SYGVKD. The CDR3 has 14 amino acids. The V end was cut by 3 bases, the J end by 8 bases, with 16 bases between. The CDR3 reads CAISEATASVGYTF. The CDR3 nucleotides read TGTGCCATCAGTGAAGCGACTGCGTCGGTCGGCTACACCTTC.

Here the CDR3 DNA reads TGCGCCAGCAGCCAAGACATGACTAGCGGGAAGACCTACGAGCAGTACTTC. Translation gives CASSQDMTSGKTYEQYF. V gene TRBV4-3 combines with J gene TRBJ2-5; 11 nucleotides align to TRBD2. The DNA end is a closer match to TRBJ2-7, so the J assignment may be wrong. CDR1 is LGHNA, CDR2 YSLEER, per germline. CDR3 length equals 17 residues.

The chain carries TRBV5-8 and TRBJ1-4; 8 bases align to TRBD1. Germline V lookup: CDR1 SGHTS, CDR2 YDEGEE. This CDR3 spans 18 amino acids. J gave up 8 bases and V 4 bases, and 19 bases lay outside the gene matches. CDR3 loop: CASSRGGLIGQGHEKLFF. CDR3 nucleotides: TGTGCCAGCAGCCGCGGCGGGTTGATCGGACAGGGTCACGAAAAACTGTTTTTT.

The chain couples TRBV28 to TRBJ2-1; TRBD2 aligns across 9 bases. Germline V gives CDR1 MDHEN, CDR2 SYDVKM. This CDR3 region has 15 residues. After removal of 3 bases from V and 7 bases from J, the junction contained 7 bases not matched to a gene. CDR3 residues: CASSFDLAGRNEQFF. CDR3 DNA: TGTGCCAGCAGTTTCGATCTAGCGGGAAGGAATGAGCAGTTCTTC.

The rearrangement links TRBV4-3 to TRBJ1-4; possibly TRBD1 for D (5 bases). This CDR3 spans 15 amino acids. V lost 0 bases and J lost 8, with 13 bases in between. Germline CDR1 LGHNA, CDR2 YSLEER. The CDR3, as DNA: TGCGCCAGCAGCCAAGAGGTATCGGGGCCCGAAAAACTGTTTTTT. It translates to CASSQEVSGPEKLFF.

The chain combines TRBV4-1 with TRBJ2-1; TRBD2 matches 10 bases. The CDR3 is made up of 17 amino acids. Trimming removed 4 bases from V and 4 bases from J; junction bases left unmatched: 10. From germline, CDR1 is MGHRA and CDR2 YSYEKL. Here the CDR3 DNA reads TGCGCCAGCAGCCTTTCGGCTAGCGGGAGAAAATACAATGAGCAGTTCTTC. It encodes CASSLSASGRKYNEQFF.

J is TRBJ2-3 and V is TRBV28; 7 bases fit TRBD1. The CDR3 has 16 amino acids. V was pared by 6 bases and J by 6 bases, with 15 bases of the junction left unmatched. CDR1 is MDHEN and CDR2 is SYDVKM in the germline V gene. The CDR3 DNA reads as TGTGCCAGCAGCACCGACAGGGTACGCGTTTTTGATACGCAGTATTTT. Residues: CASSTDRVRVFDTQYF.

The chain couples TRBV30 to TRBJ2-7, with 7 bases lining up with TRBD1. Germline assignment: CDR1 GTSNPN and CDR2 SVGIG (reference sequence). This CDR3 has 12 residues. Losses at the gene ends were 5 bases for V and 7 bases for J; bases not matched to a gene: 8. CDR3 region: CAWDRDSREQYF. The CDR3, as DNA: TGTGCCTGGGACAGGGATAGTCGGGAGCAGTACTTC.

V is TRBV7-9 and J is TRBJ1-1; a possible D gene is TRBD1 (6 bases). CDR1 and CDR2 (germline): SEHNR, FQNEAQ (reference sequence). V was clipped by 2 bases and J by 5 bases, with 21 bases between them. This CDR3 spans 17 amino acids. The CDR3 reads CASSLTMGGREKTEAFF. Here the CDR3 DNA reads TGTGCCAGCAGCTTAACGATGGGGGGCAGAGAAAAGACTGAAGCTTTCTTT.

This chain uses TRBV19 with TRBJ1-2; D call uncertain. V gave up 6 bases and J gave up 0 bases, with 8 bases separating them. CDR3 length: 13 amino acids. The V gene's germline CDR1 is LNHDA and CDR2 SQIVND (reference sequence). In DNA form, the CDR3 reads TGTGCCAGTAGAAACTCAGCTAACTATGGCTACACCTTC. This translates into CASRNSANYGYTF. Using reference TRBV19 and TRBJ1-2 for the parts outside the CDR3, the full variable domain is DGGITQSPKYLFRKEGQNVTLSCEQNLNHDAMYWYRQDPGQGLRLIYYSQIVNDFQKGDIAEGYSVSREKKESFPLTVTSAQKNPTAFYLCASRNSANYGYTFGSGTRLTVV.

V and J are TRBV28 and TRBJ1-2, with 8 bases that match TRBD1. Germline V lookup: CDR1 MDHEN, CDR2 SYDVKM. This CDR3 region has 13 residues. Trimming cost V 7 bases and J 4 bases; bases outside gene matches: 5. The CDR3 nucleotides read TGTGCCAGCACCACCAGGGGGCCCTATGGCTACACCTTC. Translated: CASTTRGPYGYTF.

V is TRBV4-2 and J is TRBJ2-6, with TRBD1 matching over 7 bases. There are 16 residues in the CDR3. Germline assignment: CDR1 LGHNA and CDR2 YNFKEQ. The ends lost 2 bases at V and 4 bases at J; junction bases unmatched: 5. The CDR3 DNA sequence: TGTGCCAGCAGCCAAACAGGGGTCGCCGGGGCCAACGTCCTGACTTTC. This gives the protein CASSQTGVAGANVLTF.